This T cell receptor (beta chain) was retrieved from a study of a mutant IDH1 vaccine in newly diagnosed glioma (dated by TCRdb to the early 2020s). A note on the overall study: Of the approximately 35 treated patients, about 62% were male and about 40% were female, and the mean age was approximately 37 years. Six visits were used for peripheral blood collection: V03 (baseline), V05, V07, V10, V12 and V13. For exploratory analyses, longitudinal TCRB deep sequencing was carried out in about two dozen treated patients wherever samples were available. Prior to enrollment, standard therapy consisting of radiotherapy alone, temozolomide alone, or radiochemotherapy with temozolomide had been administered to patients, with the combination being received by most patients.

The CDR3 runs 13 amino acids, cysteine and phenylalanine included. The retained sequence is limited to the CDR3, 39 bases, with the frame set at the first base. CDR1 and CDR2, per the germline V gene, are SGHDN and FVKESK. Reading the label with the study, this specimen's time point is: baseline, week 1 (first vaccination visit). The treatment or condition label corresponds to: pre-vaccination baseline after standard-of-care therapy. Newly diagnosed WHO grade 3 or 4 IDH1-mutant astrocytomas showing loss of nuclear ATRX were present in the donors. The samples were drawn from NOA16, a multicentre, single-arm, open-label phase I trial in Germany that tested a mutant IDH1 peptide vaccine in humans for the first time. For immunogenicity testing, the blood drawn at visit V03 was used as the baseline sample. The DNeasy Blood and Tissue Kit was used to extract genomic DNA from EDTA blood for TCRB sequencing.

Receptor amplification or capture employed the immunoSEQ multiplex PCR assay. Rearranged TCR beta chain sequences were amplified with the hsTCRB Kit following the manufacturer's protocol. TCRB libraries were sequenced on an Illumina MiSeq. As for the original processing: The kit vendor's proprietary platform handled demultiplexing, trimming and gene mapping. TCRdb re-hosts the immuneACCESS table, in-frame sequences only. Its copies lack some clones; in the studies checked, an unresolved V gene accounts for under half of them, and the cause for the rest is not known. V and J calls and clone size come straight from that table; D and trimming were deduced from the DNA. The sample has fewer than 100,000 clones on record, 80% to 90% of them singletons. The ten most abundant clones make up under 0.7% of the sample. In regard to this clone: It lacks a known antigen. The junction differs from germline at one of its ends, possibly a read error.

Overall study outcomes, separate from this receptor: Selection of PBMC samples for TCRB deep sequencing was based on availability. According to the authors, sample limitations meant that analyses of patient blood samples could not be reproduced. Vaccine-induced immune responses across multiple MHC alleles were detected in over 80% of patients. No apparent relationship was observed between pseudoprogression and alterations in the top peripheral T cell clonotypes detected by TCRB sequencing.

The sequenced sample was PBMCs, obtained from a glioma patient treated with radiotherapy, temozolomide or both. This TCR was sampled from a woman between 50 and 59 years old with glioma. The chain is made from TRBV14 and TRBJ2-7, with 7 bases aligning to TRBD1. The CDR3 protein is CASSQERAGGVIF. The sequence in DNA is TGTGCCAGCAGCCAAGAAAGGGCAGGGGGAGTTATCTTC.